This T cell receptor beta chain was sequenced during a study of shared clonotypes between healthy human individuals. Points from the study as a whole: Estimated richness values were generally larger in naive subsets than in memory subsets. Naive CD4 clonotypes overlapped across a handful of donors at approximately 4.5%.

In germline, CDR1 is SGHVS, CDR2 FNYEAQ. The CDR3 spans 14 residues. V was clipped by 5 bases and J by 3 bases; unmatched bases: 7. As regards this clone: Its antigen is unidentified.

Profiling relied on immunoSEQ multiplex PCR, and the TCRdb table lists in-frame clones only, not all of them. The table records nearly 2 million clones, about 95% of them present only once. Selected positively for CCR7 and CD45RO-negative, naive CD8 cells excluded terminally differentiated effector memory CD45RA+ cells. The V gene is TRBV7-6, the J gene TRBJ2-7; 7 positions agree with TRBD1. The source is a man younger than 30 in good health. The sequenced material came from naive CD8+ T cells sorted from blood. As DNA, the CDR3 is TGTGCCAGCAGCCCCGGGACAGAGGTCTACGAGCAGTACTTC. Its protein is CASSPGTEVYEQYF.